Shown below are 26 T cell receptor beta chains from a single sample sequenced in a study of shared clonotypes between healthy human individuals. Repertoires were generated with immunoSEQ multiplex PCR, while TCRdb's copy carries only in-frame clones and drops some. There are 600,000 to 750,000 clones in the sample; about three quarters occur only once, and around 2% lies in the top ten. Sequences were obtained from memory CD4+ T cells sorted from blood. The subset denotes: CD45RA-negative fraction. These receptors originate from a woman younger than 45 in good health.

The rearrangement joins TRBV5-4 to TRBJ1-2; the D is unclear. Between the trimmed V and J ends, which lost 0 bases and 3 bases, there was a span of 12 bases. Per the germline V gene, CDR1 is SGHNT and CDR2 is YYREEE (reference sequence). This CDR3 comprises 15 residues. CDR3 sequence (DNA): TGTGCCAGCAGCTTGGCCTTGGGCGCGGACTATGGCTACACCTTC. This gives the protein CASSLALGADYGYTF. Full variable domain (rest looked up from reference TRBV5-4 and TRBJ1-2): ETGVTQSPTHLIKTRGQQVTLRCSSQSGHNTVSWYQQALGQGPQFIFQYYREEENGRGNFPPRFSGLQFPNYSSELNVNALELDDSALYLCASSLALGADYGYTFGSGTRLTVV.

Notes on this clone: Other DNA variants within this sample encode the same CDR3. V and J are TRBV7-2 and TRBJ2-3, with D tentatively TRBD2 (6 bases). The ends were cut back, 1 base at V and 9 bases at J, with 11 bases in the middle. CDR1 and CDR2 from the germline V gene are SGHTA and FQGNSA. The CDR3 runs to 13 residues. The CDR3 reads CASSLVLADTQYF. The CDR3 DNA reads as TGTGCCAGCAGCTTAGTACTAGCTGACACGCAGTATTTT.

This chain connects TRBV6-4 to TRBJ2-7; 8 bases agree with TRBD1. With V trimmed by 8 bases and J by 7 bases, 10 bases remained unmatched. The CDR3 is 13 amino acids. Per the germline V gene, CDR1 is MRHNA and CDR2 is SNTAGT. The CDR3 is CASLGTGPPEQYF. The CDR3 DNA reads TGTGCCAGCCTAGGGACAGGACCCCCTGAGCAGTACTTC.

The chain carries TRBV19 and TRBJ1-1; TRBD1 agrees at 8 bases. The CDR3 consists of 15 residues. Per the germline V gene, CDR1 is LNHDA and CDR2 is SQIVND (reference sequence). Germline trimming cut 6 bases from V and 0 bases from J; bases unmatched to any gene: 6. The CDR3 spells CASRAQGGLNTEAFF. CDR3 nucleotides: TGTGCCAGTAGGGCACAGGGGGGATTGAACACTGAAGCTTTCTTT.

The chain couples TRBV12-5 to TRBJ2-1; D is unresolved. Trimming removed 1 base at V and 0 bases at J, with 7 bases between. This CDR3 has 15 amino acids. In germline, CDR1 is LGHNT, CDR2 FRNRAP. CDR3 nucleotide sequence: TGTGCTAGTGGTTTGGACAGTGGCTCCTACAATGAGCAGTTCTTC. Residues: CASGLDSGSYNEQFF.

The V gene is TRBV5-6, the J gene TRBJ2-7; 11 bases match TRBD2. The CDR3 spans 16 residues. Losses at the gene ends were 3 bases for V and 0 bases for J; bases not matched to a gene: 5. Germline CDR1 is SGHDT and CDR2 is YYEEEE. The CDR3 DNA reads as TGTGCCAGCAGCTCCTGGACTAGCGGGTACTCCTACGAGCAGTACTTC. Its translation is CASSSWTSGYSYEQYF.

V gene TRBV6-4 combines with J gene TRBJ2-3; 8 bases are shared with TRBD2. Germline-derived CDR1 and CDR2 are MRHNA and SNTAGT. With 3 bases clipped from V and 4 bases from J, the junction kept 9 bases outside the gene matches. The CDR3 consists of 16 residues. The DNA for the CDR3 is TGTGCCAGCAGTGAGGTAGCGGGAAGAGGTGCAGATACGCAGTATTTT. It is translated as CASSEVAGRGADTQYF.

This clone was found once. The chain combines TRBV7-2 with TRBJ2-7; D gene unclear. Trimming removed 8 bases from V and 0 bases from J, with 8 bases in between. CDR3 size: 12 residues. From germline, CDR1 is SGHTA and CDR2 FQGNSA. CDR3 sequence (DNA): TGTGCCAGCGTCGGCAGCTCCTACGAGCAGTACTTC. It encodes CASVGSSYEQYF.

V gene TRBV5-6 combines with J gene TRBJ2-3; 8 positions match TRBD1. The CDR3 is 18 residues long. Per the germline V gene, CDR1 is SGHDT and CDR2 is YYEEEE. The V and J ends lost 4 bases and 2 bases, in that order; junction bases with no gene match: 15. The CDR3 reads CASSPDRGRALYTDTQYF. DNA of the CDR3: TGTGCCAGCAGCCCAGACAGGGGCCGCGCCCTCTACACAGATACGCAGTATTTT.

The chain joins TRBV28 to TRBJ1-4, with D unclear. CDR1 is MDHEN, CDR2 SYDVKM, per germline. The CDR3 covers 14 residues. V lost 3 bases and J 14 bases, leaving 19 bases between the germline ends. CDR3 protein: CASSLAAEGGRLFF. The CDR3 bases are TGTGCCAGCAGTTTGGCAGCGGAGGGCGGGAGGCTGTTTTTT.

This sequence joins TRBV11-1 and TRBJ2-1, with a possible D match to TRBD1 (5 bases). From germline, CDR1 is SGHAT and CDR2 FQDESV (reference sequence). The CDR3 is 11 residues long. V was clipped by 6 bases and J by 9 bases, with 9 bases between them. The CDR3 sequence: CASRTDSEQFF. The CDR3 region has the DNA TGTGCCAGCAGAACCGACAGTGAGCAGTTCTTC.

A remark on this clone: The same CDR3 can be traced to other DNA sequences in this sample. This chain uses TRBV6-6 with TRBJ1-3, with D hard to call. The CDR3 sequence is 12 residues long. CDR1 MNHNY and CDR2 SVGAGI come from the germline V gene (reference sequence). Deletions cut 3 bases from V and 1 base from J, with 1 base between. CDR3 sequence reads: CASSYSGNTIYF. The CDR3, as DNA: TGTGCCAGCAGTTATTCTGGAAACACCATATATTTT.

The V gene is TRBV29-1, the J gene TRBJ1-3; no reliable D call. Germline loops: CDR1 SQVTM, CDR2 ANQGSEA. The CDR3 covers 13 residues. V gave up 0 bases and J gave up 4 bases, with 7 bases separating them. CDR3 DNA: TGCAGCGTTGAAGAAGCGCCCGGAAACACCATATATTTT. Translating it yields CSVEEAPGNTIYF.

CDR3 DNA sequence: TGTGCCAGCAGCTCCGTCACTAGCGGGAGGCCCACTAGCACAGATACGCAGTATTTT. It encodes CASSSVTSGRPTSTDTQYF. This sequence joins TRBV5-8 and TRBJ2-3; 12 bases are shared with TRBD2. The CDR3 is made up of 19 amino acids. Germline V gives CDR1 SGHTS, CDR2 YDEGEE. V gave up 3 bases and J gave up 0 bases; unmatched junction bases: 11.

The genes are TRBV6-1 and TRBJ2-7; D tentatively fits TRBD1 or TRBD2 (6 bases each). CDR1 MNHNS and CDR2 SASEGT come from the germline V gene. V lost 11 bases and J lost 3, with 20 bases in between. The CDR3 has 14 amino acids. The CDR3 here is CAGGYARGLYEQYF. The CDR3 nucleotides are TGTGCCGGGGGGTATGCCAGGGGCCTCTACGAGCAGTACTTC.

The gene calls are TRBV7-2 and TRBJ1-2, with unresolved D. V shed 0 bases and J shed 7 bases, with 9 bases lying between them. This CDR3 is 13 amino acids long. Germline CDR1 SGHTA, CDR2 FQGNSA. The CDR3 DNA is TGTGCCAGCAGCTTAGCTGGGGAGTCTGGCTACACCTTC. It encodes CASSLAGESGYTF.

Notes on this clone: The same CDR3 also results from other DNA sequences found in this sample. This chain uses TRBV6-5 with TRBJ2-7; 9 bases line up with TRBD1. Trimming cost V 0 bases and J 2 bases; bases outside gene matches: 2. CDR3 length equals 15 residues. Germline assignment: CDR1 MNHEY and CDR2 SVGAGI. DNA for the CDR3: TGTGCCAGCAGTTACTCGGGACAGGGTACCTACGAGCAGTACTTC. It specifies CASSYSGQGTYEQYF.

The chain uses TRBV27 and TRBJ2-7; 7 bases align to TRBD1. Germline values: CDR1 MNHEY, CDR2 SMNVEV (reference sequence). V lost 6 bases, J lost 5 bases, and 7 bases stayed unmatched. CDR3 length: 13 amino acids. The DNA of the CDR3 is TGTGCCAGCAGACGACAGGGAACCGACGAGCAGTACTTC. Protein product: CASRRQGTDEQYF.

In the case of this clone: Other DNA sequences in the same sample also yield this CDR3. This sequence joins TRBV5-1 and TRBJ2-3, with D possibly matching TRBD1 (5 bases). V lost 4 bases, J lost 0 bases, and 6 bases lay in between. Germline CDR1 SGHRS, CDR2 YFSETQ. CDR3 length: 13 residues. This chain's CDR3 is CASSTGSTDTQYF. The CDR3, as DNA: TGCGCCAGCAGCACAGGAAGCACAGATACGCAGTATTTT.

V is TRBV10-2 and J is TRBJ1-2, with TRBD1 as a possible D gene (5 bases). The CDR3 is 11 residues long. The V gene lost 7 bases and the J gene lost 6 bases, with 9 bases spanning the gap. The germline V gene has CDR1 WSHSY and CDR2 SAAADI. CDR3 sequence reads: CASTQGNGYTF. Here the CDR3 DNA reads TGCGCCAGCACGCAGGGTAATGGCTACACCTTC.

V and J are TRBV28 and TRBJ2-3, with TRBD2 matching 7 bases. V was clipped by 10 bases and J by 2 bases; unmatched bases: 3. The length of the CDR3 is 12 residues. Per the germline V gene, CDR1 is MDHEN and CDR2 is SYDVKM. CDR3 coding DNA: TGTGCCATACGGGGGGACACAGATACGCAGTATTTT. Translating it yields CAIRGDTDTQYF.

Only one count was recorded for this clone. The gene calls are TRBV28 and TRBJ1-1; D is unresolved. The CDR3 covers 15 residues. V shed 8 bases and J shed 0 bases, with 16 bases lying between them. From germline, CDR1 is MDHEN and CDR2 SYDVKM. The CDR3 spells CASPPSLVMNTEAFF. The CDR3 region has the DNA TGTGCCAGCCCGCCCAGTCTCGTCATGAACACTGAAGCTTTCTTT.

Details on this clone: Distinct nucleotide sequences in the sample also encode this CDR3. The chain employs TRBV7-9 and TRBJ2-1, with 12 bases matching TRBD2. CDR3 size: 15 residues. The J segment lost 7 bases and the V segment lost 5 bases, leaving 6 bases of the junction unmatched. Germline V gene sequence: CDR1 SEHNR, CDR2 FQNEAQ (reference sequence). The DNA of the CDR3 is TGTGCCAGCAGCCTACTAGCGGGAGGTGGGAATGAGCAGTTCTTC. Its protein product is CASSLLAGGGNEQFF. Looking up the rest from reference TRBV7-9 and TRBJ2-1 gives the full variable domain: DTGVSQNPRHKITKRGQNVTFRCDPISEHNRLYWYRQTLGQGPEFLTYFQNEAQLEKSRLLSDRFSAERPKGSFSTLEIQRTEQGDSAMYLCASSLLAGGGNEQFFGPGTRLTVL.

This clone was counted only a few times. The chain recombines TRBV28 with TRBJ1-2, with D hard to call. Trimming pared 4 bases from V and 7 bases from J, leaving 10 bases between. This CDR3 is built from 12 residues. Germline lookup yields CDR1 MDHEN and CDR2 SYDVKM. The CDR3 coding sequence is TGTGCCAGCAGTTATAACTCCCGTGGCTACACCTTC. Its translation: CASSYNSRGYTF.

V is TRBV11-2 and J is TRBJ2-5, with TRBD2 matching over 12 bases. V gave up 2 bases and J gave up 5 bases; unmatched junction bases: 12. From germline, CDR1 is SGHAT and CDR2 FQNNGV. CDR3 length equals 18 residues. CDR3 sequence reads: CASSLIPPSGRALETQYF. DNA for the CDR3: TGTGCCAGCAGCTTAATCCCCCCTAGCGGGAGGGCCCTGGAGACCCAGTACTTC.

This rearrangement joins TRBV7-2 to TRBJ2-7, with D tentatively TRBD1 (5 bases). CDR3 length: 12 residues. Between the trimmed V and J ends, which lost 6 bases and 6 bases, there was a span of 12 bases. Per germline, CDR1 SGHTA and CDR2 FQGNSA. CDR3 nucleotides: TGTGCCAGCAGTCCCGACAGCCCCGAGCAGTACTTC. As protein: CASSPDSPEQYF.